Below are 26 T cell receptor beta chains sequenced from a single sample in a study of blood T cell repertoires in COVID-19. Sequencing used immunoSEQ multiplex PCR; TCRdb keeps in-frame clones, though not all of them. The data contain around 180,000 clones, approximately 82% of them singletons. Sequencing was performed on peripheral blood. All receptors derive from a woman aged 80 or over with active or convalescent COVID-19.

The rearrangement joins TRBV28 to TRBJ1-2; 7 bases are a match to TRBD1. Germline V gives CDR1 MDHEN, CDR2 SYDVKM. V was pared by 5 bases and J by 7 bases, with 7 bases of the junction left unmatched. This CDR3 comprises 13 residues. This CDR3 reads CASSKQGPGGYTF. As DNA, the CDR3 is TGTGCCAGCAGTAAACAGGGGCCCGGTGGCTACACCTTC.

V is TRBV28 and J is TRBJ1-2, with 10 bases lining up with TRBD1. V shed 4 bases, J shed 4 bases, and the junction held 9 bases outside the gene matches. This CDR3 has 16 amino acids. CDR1 and CDR2 from the germline V gene are MDHEN and SYDVKM. Written as DNA, the CDR3 is TGTGCCAGCAGTTCGACCGGGACAGGGGAGTCCTATGGCTACACCTTC. Translated, it gives CASSSTGTGESYGYTF.

The chain links TRBV13 to TRBJ1-3, with no clear D. The CDR3 consists of 17 residues. The germline gives CDR1 PRHDT, CDR2 FYEKMQ (reference sequence). V gave up 2 bases and J gave up 0 bases, with 14 bases separating them. This CDR3 is CASSLPSGGSSGNTIYF. The CDR3 nucleotides are TGTGCCAGCAGCTTACCCTCCGGAGGGAGCTCTGGAAACACCATATATTTT.

The rearrangement links TRBV19 to TRBJ2-1; TRBD2 matches 10 bases. Germline V lookup: CDR1 LNHDA, CDR2 SQIVND (reference sequence). V lost 1 base and J lost 4; bases outside the gene matches: 1. The CDR3 spans 15 residues. This CDR3 reads CASSIATSGYNEQFF. Written as DNA, the CDR3 is TGTGCCAGTAGTATAGCGACTAGCGGGTACAATGAGCAGTTCTTC.

The J gene is TRBJ1-6, the V gene TRBV4-1; 9 positions match TRBD1. Trimming cost V 2 bases and J 9 bases; bases outside gene matches: 5. Germline CDR1 and CDR2: MGHRA and YSYEKL. The CDR3 is 15 residues long. In nucleotides, the CDR3 is TGCGCCAGCAGCCAACCTACAGGGGGCGGTTCACCCCTCCACTTT. It translates to CASSQPTGGGSPLHF.

The chain employs TRBV5-1 and TRBJ1-1; possible D gene TRBD1, 5 bases. V lost 0 bases to trimming and J lost 0 bases, with 15 bases between them. This CDR3 contains 17 residues. Germline V gene data show CDR1 as SGHRS and CDR2 as YFSETQ. The CDR3 region has the DNA TGCGCCAGCAGCTTGGGTCTATGGGGCAGGGTGAACACTGAAGCTTTCTTT. It encodes CASSLGLWGRVNTEAFF.

The genes are TRBV7-3 and TRBJ2-5; no clear D gene. In germline, CDR1 is SGHTA, CDR2 FQGTGA. Trimming removed 5 bases at V and 7 bases at J, with 23 bases between. This CDR3 comprises 16 residues. In nucleotides, the CDR3 is TGTGCCAGCAGCCCCCTCGCCCCAGCACCCTCGGGGACCCAGTACTTC. Its protein is CASSPLAPAPSGTQYF.

The chain has TRBV4-1 and TRBJ1-5; 10 nucleotides align to TRBD1. CDR1 and CDR2 (germline): MGHRA, YSYEKL. This CDR3 is built from 18 residues. The V gene end was trimmed by 1 base and the J gene end by 4 bases; junction bases not matched to a gene: 10. The CDR3 is CASSQGNGQGVINQPQHF. As DNA, the CDR3 is TGCGCCAGCAGCCAAGGAAACGGACAGGGGGTTATTAATCAGCCCCAGCATTTT.

The chain recombines TRBV10-1 with TRBJ1-6; D not resolved. This CDR3 has 15 amino acids. Germline CDR1 reads WNHNN; CDR2 reads SYGVQD (reference sequence). V was shortened by 10 bases and J by 6 bases, with 19 bases between the two germline ends. The CDR3 sequence: CATVFASRGNSPLHF. CDR3 nucleotide sequence: TGCGCCACCGTGTTCGCGAGTCGCGGTAATTCACCCCTCCACTTT.

The J gene is TRBJ1-1, the V gene TRBV3-1 (or the pseudogene TRBV3-2); D not resolved. V lost 8 bases to trimming and J lost 0 bases, with 13 bases between them. Germline V lookup: CDR1 LGHDT, CDR2 YNNKEL (reference sequence). The CDR3 sequence is 14 residues long. As DNA, the CDR3 is TGTGCCAGCCAAAGGAGCGGGGTGAACACTGAAGCTTTCTTT. It is translated as CASQRSGVNTEAFF.

The rearrangement links TRBV5-4 to TRBJ2-3; no reliable D call. Germline CDR1 reads SGHNT; CDR2 reads YYREEE (reference sequence). This CDR3 is 14 amino acids long. Trimming took 4 bases from V and 4 from J, leaving 13 bases between them. The CDR3: CASSRIGESDTQYF. The CDR3 region has the DNA TGTGCCAGCAGCCGAATCGGAGAGTCAGATACGCAGTATTTT.

The V and J genes are TRBV5-4 and TRBJ2-6; 13 bases fit TRBD2. CDR1 SGHNT and CDR2 YYREEE come from the germline V gene (reference sequence). Trimming took 4 bases from V and 0 from J; bases not matched to a gene: 4. The CDR3 length is 18 residues. The CDR3 nucleotides are TGTGCCAGCAGCATCGGACTAGCGGGGGTCTCTGGGGCCAACGTCCTGACTTTC. Translated: CASSIGLAGVSGANVLTF.

This clone has only a few counts. The gene calls are TRBV27 and TRBJ2-7, with TRBD1 matching over 11 bases. CDR3 length equals 15 residues. V dropped 4 bases and J dropped 5; count of bases not matched to a gene: 7. Germline V gene sequence: CDR1 MNHEY, CDR2 SMNVEV (reference sequence). The CDR3 reads CASSSRWTGGDEQYF. CDR3 nucleotides: TGTGCCAGCAGTTCCCGTTGGACAGGGGGCGACGAGCAGTACTTC.

The chain recombines TRBV5-1 with TRBJ1-2, with 7 bases matching TRBD1. V was pared by 5 bases and J by 2 bases, with 12 bases of the junction left unmatched. Germline assignment: CDR1 SGHRS and CDR2 YFSETQ. The CDR3 is 16 amino acids. CDR3 amino acids: CASRQGTGDGNYGYTF. The CDR3 coding sequence is TGCGCCAGCAGACAGGGAACAGGGGACGGGAACTATGGCTACACCTTC. Full variable domain (rest looked up from reference TRBV5-1 and TRBJ1-2): KAGVTQTPRYLIKTRGQQVTLSCSPISGHRSVSWYQQTPGQGLQFLFEYFSETQRNKGNFPGRFSGRQFSNSRSEMNVSTLELGDSALYLCASRQGTGDGNYGYTFGSGTRLTVV.

The chain is built from TRBV28 and TRBJ1-1, with D perhaps TRBD1 (6 bases). Trimming removed 6 bases from V and 4 bases from J, with 12 bases in between. Germline CDR1 reads MDHEN; CDR2 reads SYDVKM. The CDR3 has 13 amino acids. In DNA, the CDR3 is TGTGCCAGCAGGGGTGGGGGCGGCACTGAAGCTTTCTTT. Protein product: CASRGGGGTEAFF.

This clone has just one count. V gene TRBV7-3 combines with J gene TRBJ2-1; 9 nucleotides line up with TRBD2. The CDR3 runs to 17 residues. Germline V CDR1 and CDR2: SGHTA, FQGTGA. With V trimmed by 5 bases and J by 9 bases, 17 bases remained unmatched. The CDR3 is CASSTSHLAGVGAEQFF. DNA of the CDR3: TGTGCCAGCAGCACCTCTCACTTAGCGGGAGTGGGCGCTGAGCAGTTCTTC.

The genes are TRBV27 and TRBJ2-7; D not resolved. V was shortened by 3 bases and J by 5 bases, with 14 bases between the two germline ends. The CDR3 covers 14 residues. CDR1 MNHEY and CDR2 SMNVEV come from the germline V gene (reference sequence). In DNA, the CDR3 is TGTGCCAGCAGTTTGGTGGCCAGATTTGACGAGCAGTACTTC. It is translated as CASSLVARFDEQYF.

This clone was counted a few times. V usage is TRBV5-1 and J usage is TRBJ2-7, with TRBD1 matching 9 bases. Germline values: CDR1 SGHRS, CDR2 YFSETQ. This CDR3 comprises 15 residues. The ends lost 4 bases at V and 3 bases at J; junction bases unmatched: 8. The CDR3 loop is CASSQIQGAGYEQYF. CDR3 in DNA: TGCGCCAGCAGCCAGATACAGGGGGCAGGCTACGAGCAGTACTTC.

The chain links TRBV30 to TRBJ2-3; a weak D match, TRBD2 (6 bases). The ends were cut back, 7 bases at V and 4 bases at J, with 15 bases in the middle. The CDR3 covers 13 residues. Germline V gene sequence: CDR1 GTSNPN, CDR2 SVGIG (reference sequence). CDR3 coding DNA: TGTGCCTTTACTAGCAATTCAGCAGATACGCAGTATTTT. The encoded protein is CAFTSNSADTQYF.

This chain links TRBV18 with TRBJ2-1; tentatively, D is TRBD2 (7 bases). The CDR3 loop spans 16 amino acids. The germline V and J ends were trimmed by 0 bases and 4 bases, with 13 bases remaining between them. Looked up from germline, CDR1 is KGHSH and CDR2 is LQKENI. This CDR3 reads CASSPPGGGTYNEQFF. The CDR3 DNA sequence: TGTGCCAGCTCACCACCGGGAGGGGGGACTTACAATGAGCAGTTCTTC.

This clone has ten or more counts. V gene TRBV27 combines with J gene TRBJ2-7; TRBD1 is a possible D gene (6 bases). This CDR3 spans 14 amino acids. V was cut by 5 bases and J by 0 bases, with 11 bases left in between. From germline, CDR1 is MNHEY and CDR2 SMNVEV (reference sequence). CDR3 residues: CASSQTTGSYEQYF. For the CDR3, the DNA is TGTGCCAGCAGTCAGACGACAGGCTCCTACGAGCAGTACTTC.

This clone is a singleton in its sample. The chain links TRBV6-6 to TRBJ1-4, with D maybe TRBD1 (5 bases). The germline V and J ends were trimmed by 0 bases and 5 bases, with 13 bases remaining between them. The CDR3 runs 16 residues. Germline-derived CDR1 and CDR2 are MNHNY and SVGAGI (reference sequence). CDR3: CASSYSPTAENEKLFF. Here the CDR3 DNA reads TGTGCCAGCAGTTACTCGCCGACAGCCGAGAATGAAAAACTGTTTTTT.

CDR3 region: CASSVTGASSYNEQFF. The DNA of the CDR3 is TGTGCCAGCAGTGTAACGGGTGCCAGCTCCTACAATGAGCAGTTCTTC. The chain carries TRBV2 and TRBJ2-1; D gene uncertain. The length of the CDR3 is 16 residues. Germline V gene lookup returns CDR1 SNHLY and CDR2 FYNNEI. V lost 4 bases and J lost 0, with 13 bases in between.

The J gene is TRBJ1-2, the V gene TRBV30, with D possibly being TRBD1 (5 bases). V gave up 2 bases and J gave up 2 bases, with 9 bases separating them. Germline V gene sequence: CDR1 GTSNPN, CDR2 SVGIG (reference sequence). This CDR3 is 13 amino acids long. Here the CDR3 DNA reads TGTGCCTGGAGTATAGACAGAAACTATGGCTACACCTTC. This encodes CAWSIDRNYGYTF.

The rearrangement joins TRBV3-1 (or the pseudogene TRBV3-2) to TRBJ1-5; D is perhaps TRBD1 (6 bases). Germline V CDR1 and CDR2: LGHDT, YNNKEL (reference sequence). The V end lost 3 bases, the J end lost 4 bases, and 10 bases lay between the germline ends. CDR3 length equals 14 residues. The CDR3 reads CASSHSRGNQPQHF. DNA for the CDR3: TGTGCCAGCAGCCATTCCAGGGGAAATCAGCCCCAGCATTTT.

V gene TRBV10-1 combines with J gene TRBJ2-7, with 12 bases matching TRBD2. CDR1 and CDR2 from the germline V gene are WNHNN and SYGVQD (reference sequence). The J segment lost 6 bases and the V segment lost 5 bases, leaving 8 bases of the junction unmatched. The CDR3 has 15 residues. CDR3 nucleotide sequence: TGCGCCAGCAGTCAAAGACTAGCGGGAGCGGTCGAGCAGTACTTC. Protein product: CASSQRLAGAVEQYF.